In its sample, the clone carrying this T cell receptor beta chain was seen a few times. The data derive from a study of blood T cells in healthy people across ages. A sample-barcoded 5' primer and a J-beta primer mix were used in a second PCR of about 6 to 12 cycles. Each CDR3 protein gets one entry after TCRdb re-called the 5' RACE reads with MiXCR. Of over 1,200,000 distinct CDR3 sequences listed, approximately 63% are singletons. The CDR3 covers 15 residues. J was trimmed by 10 bases and V by 5 bases; bases with no gene match: 13. CDR1 is MNHEY, CDR2 SMNVEV, per germline (reference sequence). What was sequenced was blood. This clonotype was sampled from a man in his late teens or twenties in good health. This chain connects TRBV27 to TRBJ2-1; the match to TRBD2 covers 8 bases. The CDR3 nucleotides read TGTGCCAGCAGTCGCGCGGGGGGCCCTCCCGAGGAGCAGTTCTTC. Encoded protein: CASSRAGGPPEEQFF.